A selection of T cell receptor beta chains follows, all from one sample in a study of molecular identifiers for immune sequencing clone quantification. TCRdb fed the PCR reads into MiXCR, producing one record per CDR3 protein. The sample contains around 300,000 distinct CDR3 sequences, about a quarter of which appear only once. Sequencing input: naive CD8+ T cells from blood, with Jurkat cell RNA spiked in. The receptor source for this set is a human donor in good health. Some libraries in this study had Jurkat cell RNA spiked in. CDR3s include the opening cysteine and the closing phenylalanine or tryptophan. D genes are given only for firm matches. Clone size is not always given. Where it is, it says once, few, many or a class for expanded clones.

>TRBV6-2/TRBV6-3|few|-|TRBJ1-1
TGTGCCAGCAGTTTACAGGGAGGAGTAGAAGCTTTCTTT
CASSLQGGVEAFF
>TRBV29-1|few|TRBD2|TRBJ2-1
TGCAGCGTTGTTGGGGCTAGCGGGGGGTCCTACAATGAGCAGTTCTTC
CSVVGASGGSYNEQFF
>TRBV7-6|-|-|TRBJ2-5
TGTGCCAGCAGCTCCCCCCCGGGCAAGGGGATTTTCCAAGAGACCCAGTACTTC
CASSSPPGKGIFQETQYF
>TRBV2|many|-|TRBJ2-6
TGTGCCAGCAGTACGCCCTCTGGGGCCAACGTCCTGACTTTC
CASSTPSGANVLTF
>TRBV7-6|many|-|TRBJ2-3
TGTGCCAGCAGCTTAGACTGGCGGGGTTCTGATACGCAGTATTTT
CASSLDWRGSDTQYF
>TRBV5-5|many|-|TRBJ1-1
TGTGCCAGCAGCTTAAGGGTCCCACCGGCGTTGTTGGAAGCTTTCTTT
CASSLRVPPALLEAFF
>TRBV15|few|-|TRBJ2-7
TGTGCCACCAGCAGAGGTGGGGAATCCTACGAGCAGTACTTC
CATSRGGESYEQYF
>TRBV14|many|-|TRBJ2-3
TGTGCCAGCAGCCCCACACCGAGGGGTCCCACAGATACGCAGTATTTT
CASSPTPRGPTDTQYF
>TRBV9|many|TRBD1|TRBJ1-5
TGTGCCAGCAGCGTAGAAGAACCGGGACAGGGGGCTTCTCAGCCCCAGCATTTT
CASSVEEPGQGASQPQHF
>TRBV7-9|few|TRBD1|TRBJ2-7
TGTGCCAGCATCGAGGGGACCCAGGGGGCACACGAGCAGTACTTC
CASIEGTQGAHEQYF
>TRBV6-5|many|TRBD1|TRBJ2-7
TGTGCCAGCAGTTACTCCTCCGGGACAGGGGTAGGCGAGCAGTACTTC
CASSYSSGTGVGEQYF
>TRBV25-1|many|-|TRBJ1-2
TGTGCCAGCTACTCCAGGGATAACTATGGCTACACCTTC
CASYSRDNYGYTF